Reported below is one T cell receptor beta chain. As originally analysed: Amplification from reference gene primers served as the basis for estimated nucleated cell counts. Sequencing was performed with immunoSEQ multiplex PCR; in TCRdb, only in-frame clones are kept and a portion is missing. The DNA was the basis for D and trimming; V, J and clone size are from that table. The table includes some 240,000 clones, roughly 80% detected once. These data originate in a study of blood T cell repertoires in COVID-19. In the study overall: Acute and convalescent COVID-19 samples came from the United States, Italy and Spain. Nucleic acid was either cDNA or gDNA, and it came from T cells, B-cell-depleted T cells, or PBMCs.

Trimming took 4 bases from V and 5 from J; bases not matched to a gene: 9. This CDR3 has 15 residues. CDR1 is SEHNR and CDR2 is FQNEAQ in the germline V gene (reference sequence). Enrolled through a virtual design, the participants were between roughly 18 and 90 years of age and came from some 26 US areas. Sequenced sample: PBMCs or T cells enriched from blood (not recorded which). The source of this sequence is a man aged 25 to 45 with acute COVID-19. The chain couples TRBV7-9 to TRBJ2-5; 8 bases fit TRBD1. The CDR3 protein is CASSSPRTGWETQYF. As DNA, the CDR3 is TGTGCCAGCAGCTCGCCCCGGACAGGGTGGGAGACCCAGTACTTC.